The text below deals with one T cell receptor beta chain. What antigen it recognizes has not been identified. Qualities for individual bases were not recorded, and no much larger clone is one base off. These data come from a study of CD8+ T cells in alopecia areata (dated by TCRdb to about 2018). About the full investigation: Treated patients were enrolled in an open-label pilot trial of oral tofacitinib at 5 to 10 mg twice daily for moderate-to-severe alopecia areata. Tofacitinib was given for 6 to 18 months, followed by 6 months of follow-up off drug to assess delayed response and recurrence. The study used high-throughput TCRbeta sequencing to examine T cell clonal expansion in alopecia areata, in both the C3H/HeJ mouse model and human patients. Scalp tissue and sorted CD4+ and CD8+ peripheral blood T cells from patchy and totalis/universalis alopecia areata patients and from healthy controls were covered by human TCRbeta sequencing. Patients on tofacitinib were biopsied at baseline and after 4 and 24 weeks of treatment, and several of the patients also had a later scalp biopsy. Scalp clonality was compared among normal scalp (n=4), patchy alopecia areata scalp (n=8), and alopecia totalis/universalis scalp (n=8). The RNA source kit depended on sample type: the PAXgene miRNA kit for fixed scalp, the miRNeasy kit for PBMCs, and the RNeasy kit for mouse skin. TCRbeta CDR3 regions were amplified by immunoSEQ multiplex PCR using 35 Vbeta forward and 13 Jbeta reverse primers. What the study reported, not specific to this receptor: Shared TCR sequences between patients were less evident than in mice, which may be partly attributable to HLA diversity in the patient population. Unlike mouse skin, which is dominated by gammadelta T cells, normal human skin has resident alphabeta T cells that are also sequenced, and this complicates analysis of the scalp TCR repertoire. Lesional scalp, especially in alopecia totalis/universalis, showed higher clonality and more expanded CD8+ clones than normal scalp, suggesting antigenic drive.

The CDR3 starts with the cysteine, ends with the phenylalanine, and has 13 residues. Only the CDR3 DNA is retained, 39 bases long and in frame from the first base. Sequences SGHDT (CDR1) and YYEEEE (CDR2) are obtained from the germline V gene. Trimming costs V 0 bases and J 13 bases, and their ends lie 11 bases apart. The library relied on the immunoSEQ multiplex PCR assay. RNA was extracted from all samples and reverse transcribed into cDNA, which served as template for TCR sequencing. SuperScript III was used for first-strand cDNA synthesis, primed with a 2:1 mix of oligo-dT and random hexamers. A synthetic immune receptor repertoire was used to measure amplification bias, and any remaining bias was corrected computationally. From the authors' description of their analysis: Raw reads were preprocessed for error removal, and CDR3 was defined according to IMGT conventions as running from the conserved cysteine to phenylalanine. Clonality was computed by normalizing Shannon entropy by log2 of the number of productive unique TCRs and subtracting the result from 1. Scalp TCRbeta sequences were cross-referenced with sorted blood CD4 and CD8 repertoires so that the CD4 or CD8 identity of scalp clones could be inferred. The immuneACCESS repertoire file appears here via TCRdb, limited to in-frame rearrangements. These files lack a portion of the clones; in checked studies, under half of the deficit traces to unresolved V genes, and the cause of the others is not known. V and J calls and clone size are given by that table; D and trimming were obtained from the DNA. The sample table records about 130,000 clones; roughly 64% of these occur just once. Of the sample, nearly 6.5% falls within the top ten clones.

The sample's time point label, decoded: baseline before oral tofacitinib. Lesional scalp punch biopsies and peripheral blood were collected from alopecia areata patients. PBMCs were isolated by density centrifugation and stained for CD3, CD4 and CD8, and CD4+ and CD8+ T cells were sorted on a FACSAria. The sequence came from a human donor with alopecia areata. Rearrangement joined TRBV5-6 to TRBJ2-6, with the D gene call left open. The sequencing here drew on CD4+ T cells sorted from blood, taken at week 0. The CDR3 sequence is CASSLGHPLVLTF. The sequenced DNA is TGTGCCAGCAGCTTGGGACACCCCTTGGTCCTGACTTTC.